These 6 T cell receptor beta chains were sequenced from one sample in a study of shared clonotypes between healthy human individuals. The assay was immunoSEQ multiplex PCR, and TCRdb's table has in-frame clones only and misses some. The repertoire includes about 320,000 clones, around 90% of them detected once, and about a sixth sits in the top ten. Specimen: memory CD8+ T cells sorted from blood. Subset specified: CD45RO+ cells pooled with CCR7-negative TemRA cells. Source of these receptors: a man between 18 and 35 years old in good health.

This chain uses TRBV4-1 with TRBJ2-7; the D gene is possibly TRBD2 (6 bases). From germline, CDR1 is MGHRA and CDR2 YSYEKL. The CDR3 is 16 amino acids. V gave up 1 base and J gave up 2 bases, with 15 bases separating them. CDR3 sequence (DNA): TGCGCCAGCAGCCAAGGCTGGCTAGCGCTGGCCTACGAGCAGTACTTC. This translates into CASSQGWLALAYEQYF.

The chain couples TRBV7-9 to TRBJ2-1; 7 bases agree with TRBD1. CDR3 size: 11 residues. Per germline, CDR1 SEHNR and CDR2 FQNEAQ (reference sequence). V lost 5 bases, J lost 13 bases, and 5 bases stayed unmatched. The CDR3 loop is CASSPQGVQFF. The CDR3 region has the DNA TGTGCCAGCAGCCCCCAGGGGGTACAGTTCTTC. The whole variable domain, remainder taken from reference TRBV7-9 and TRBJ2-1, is DTGVSQNPRHKITKRGQNVTFRCDPISEHNRLYWYRQTLGQGPEFLTYFQNEAQLEKSRLLSDRFSAERPKGSFSTLEIQRTEQGDSAMYLCASSPQGVQFFGPGTRLTVL.

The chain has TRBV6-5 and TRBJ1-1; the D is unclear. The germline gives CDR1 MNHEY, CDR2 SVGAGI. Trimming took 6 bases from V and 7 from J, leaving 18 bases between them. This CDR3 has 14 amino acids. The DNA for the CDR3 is TGTGCCAGCAGCCCCTCTGAATTCGGAGGTGAAGCTTTCTTT. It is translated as CASSPSEFGGEAFF.

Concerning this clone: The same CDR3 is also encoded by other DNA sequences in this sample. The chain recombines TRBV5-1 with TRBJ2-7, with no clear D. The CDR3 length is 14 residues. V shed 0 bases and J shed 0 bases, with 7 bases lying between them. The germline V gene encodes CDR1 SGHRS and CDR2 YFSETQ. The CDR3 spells CASSLVGSSYEQYF. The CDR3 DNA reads TGCGCCAGCAGCTTGGTTGGCAGCTCCTACGAGCAGTACTTC.

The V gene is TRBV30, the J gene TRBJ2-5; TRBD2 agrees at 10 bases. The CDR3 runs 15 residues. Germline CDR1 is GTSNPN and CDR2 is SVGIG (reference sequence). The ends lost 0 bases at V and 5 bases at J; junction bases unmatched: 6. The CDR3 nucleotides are TGTGCCTGGAGTGTAGCGGTAGCGGGAGGTGAGACCCAGTACTTC. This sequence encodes CAWSVAVAGGETQYF.

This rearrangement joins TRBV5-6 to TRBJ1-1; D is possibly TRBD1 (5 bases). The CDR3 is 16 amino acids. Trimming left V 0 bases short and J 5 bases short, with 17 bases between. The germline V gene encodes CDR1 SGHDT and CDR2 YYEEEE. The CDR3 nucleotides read TGTGCCAGCAGCTTGGAACTGGCAGGGCACGGAACTGAAGCTTTCTTT. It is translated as CASSLELAGHGTEAFF.